Listed here are 10 T cell receptor beta chains from one sample, sequenced in a study of blood T cells in healthy people across ages. Together with a sample-barcoded 5' primer, a J-beta primer mix was included in a second PCR lasting about 7 to 12 cycles. MiXCR, applied by TCRdb to the 5' RACE reads, yields one record per CDR3 protein. The sample contains around 800,000 distinct CDR3 sequences, approximately 44% of which appear only once. The sample was blood. Source of these receptors: a man aged 60-69 years in good health.

This rearrangement joins TRBV20-1 to TRBJ2-3; TRBD2 aligns across 9 bases. The CDR3 sequence is 12 residues long. CDR1 is DFQATT, CDR2 SNEGSKA, per germline (reference sequence). Trimming at V came to 6 bases and at J to 4 bases, leaving 2 bases not matched to a gene. The CDR3 DNA reads as TGCAGTGCGCTAGCGGGGTCAGATACGCAGTATTTT. It translates to CSALAGSDTQYF.

This clonotype was observed a handful of times. The chain carries TRBV4-1 and TRBJ2-7, with a weak D call TRBD1 (6 bases). This CDR3 has 13 amino acids. Germline V gene sequence: CDR1 MGHRA, CDR2 YSYEKL. The V end was cut by 5 bases, the J end by 1 base, with 9 bases between. CDR3 nucleotide sequence: TGCGCCAGCAGCGGGGACAAGTCCTACGAGCAGTACTTC. As protein: CASSGDKSYEQYF.

The rearrangement joins TRBV9 to TRBJ2-7, with TRBD1 matching 9 bases. Germline V gives CDR1 SGDLS, CDR2 YYNGEE. J lost 7 bases, V lost 0 bases, and 8 bases had no gene match. The CDR3 extends over 15 amino acids. The chain's CDR3 is CASSVVGTGSDEQYF. CDR3 nucleotides: TGTGCCAGCAGCGTAGTCGGGACAGGGTCGGATGAGCAGTACTTC.

V usage is TRBV27 and J usage is TRBJ1-1, with D unclear. Germline V CDR1 and CDR2: MNHEY, SMNVEV (reference sequence). This CDR3 is 13 amino acids long. V lost 5 bases and J lost 5, with 12 bases in between. CDR3 in amino acids: CASSLSSATEAFF. DNA of the CDR3: TGTGCCAGCAGTCTCTCAAGCGCAACTGAAGCTTTCTTT.

The chain employs TRBV12-3 or TRBV12-4 and TRBJ2-1; 7 nucleotides line up with TRBD2. The CDR3 consists of 17 residues. Losses at the gene ends were 3 bases for V and 0 bases for J; bases not matched to a gene: 8. The CDR3 DNA reads TGTGCCAGCAGTTTGGGGCCGGGGGGTAGCTCCTACAATGAGCAGTTCTTC. Amino acid sequence: CASSLGPGGSSYNEQFF.

The chain is built from TRBV5-1 and TRBJ2-1; the D is unclear. V lost 6 bases, J lost 5 bases, and 15 bases lay in between. This CDR3 region has 14 residues. Germline V CDR1 and CDR2: SGHRS, YFSETQ. The CDR3 sequence is CASTLGFRNNEQFF. As DNA, the CDR3 is TGCGCCAGCACCCTAGGATTCCGGAACAATGAGCAGTTCTTC. Filled out from reference TRBV5-1 and TRBJ2-1, the complete variable domain reads KAGVTQTPRYLIKTRGQQVTLSCSPISGHRSVSWYQQTPGQGLQFLFEYFSETQRNKGNFPGRFSGRQFSNSRSEMNVSTLELGDSALYLCASTLGFRNNEQFFGPGTRLTVL.

This chain links TRBV2 with TRBJ1-1; D is ambiguous. CDR1 SNHLY and CDR2 FYNNEI come from the germline V gene. This CDR3 comprises 14 residues. The V end was cut by 8 bases, the J end by 4 bases, with 17 bases between. The CDR3 DNA reads TGTGCCAGCTGGGTGGTAGCCAGACTCACTGAAGCTTTCTTT. Translation: CASWVVARLTEAFF.

This clonotype showed up just a few times. The chain joins TRBV28 to TRBJ2-7, with D perhaps matching TRBD2 (6 bases). V dropped 6 bases and J dropped 2 bases, with 14 bases sitting between them. The CDR3 runs 14 residues. The germline V gene encodes CDR1 MDHEN and CDR2 SYDVKM. CDR3 nucleotides: TGTGCCAGCAGGAAGGTAGCGGCTACCTACGAGCAGTACTTC. Translated: CASRKVAATYEQYF.

The chain joins TRBV7-2 to TRBJ1-4; D perhaps matches TRBD1 (5 bases). V was trimmed by 2 bases and J by 6 bases, leaving 13 bases between them. The CDR3 has 15 amino acids. CDR1 is SGHTA, CDR2 FQGNSA, per germline. The CDR3 bases are TGTGCCAGCAGCTTATCGCCCGGGGCCTATGAAAAACTGTTTTTT. It codes for CASSLSPGAYEKLFF.

CDR3 residues: CSASRDTEAFF. In nucleotides, the CDR3 is TGCAGTGCTAGTAGGGATACTGAAGCTTTCTTT. The chain joins TRBV20-1 to TRBJ1-1; D remains unclear. V dropped 3 bases and J dropped 5 bases, with 7 bases sitting between them. The CDR3 spans 11 residues. Germline V gives CDR1 DFQATT, CDR2 SNEGSKA (reference sequence).